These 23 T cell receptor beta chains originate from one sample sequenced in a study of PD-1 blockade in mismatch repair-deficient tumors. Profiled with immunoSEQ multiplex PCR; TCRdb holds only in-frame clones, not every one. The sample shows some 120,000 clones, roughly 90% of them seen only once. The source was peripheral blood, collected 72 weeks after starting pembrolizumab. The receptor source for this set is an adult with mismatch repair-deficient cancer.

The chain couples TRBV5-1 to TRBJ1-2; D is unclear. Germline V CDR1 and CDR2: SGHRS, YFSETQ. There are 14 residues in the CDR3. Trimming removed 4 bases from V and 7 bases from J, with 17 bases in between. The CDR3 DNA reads TGCGCCAGCAGCCCCCCCGGGTTGCGGGGTGGCTACACCTTC. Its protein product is CASSPPGLRGGYTF.

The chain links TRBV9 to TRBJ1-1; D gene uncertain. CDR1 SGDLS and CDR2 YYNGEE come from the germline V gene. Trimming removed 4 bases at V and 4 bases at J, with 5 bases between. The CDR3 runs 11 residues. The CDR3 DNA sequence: TGTGCCAGCAGCTCTGGCACTGAAGCTTTCTTT. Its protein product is CASSSGTEAFF.

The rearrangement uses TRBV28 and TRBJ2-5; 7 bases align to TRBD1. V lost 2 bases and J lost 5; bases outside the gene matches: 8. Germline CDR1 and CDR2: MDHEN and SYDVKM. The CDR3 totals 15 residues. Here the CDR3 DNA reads TGTGCCAGCAGTTTAATCCCGACAGGGTTTGAGACCCAGTACTTC. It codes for CASSLIPTGFETQYF.

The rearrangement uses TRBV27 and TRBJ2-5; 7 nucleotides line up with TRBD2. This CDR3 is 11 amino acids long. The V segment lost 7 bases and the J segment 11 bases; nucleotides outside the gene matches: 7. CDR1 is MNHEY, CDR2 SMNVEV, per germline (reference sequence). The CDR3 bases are TGTGCCAGCAAGATAGGGAGGGAGCAGTACTTC. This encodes CASKIGREQYF.

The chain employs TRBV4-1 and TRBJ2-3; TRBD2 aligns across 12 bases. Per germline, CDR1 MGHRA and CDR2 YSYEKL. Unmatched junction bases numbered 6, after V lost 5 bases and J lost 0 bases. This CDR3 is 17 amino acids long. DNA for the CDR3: TGCGCCAGCAGCGAGCGGGGGACTAGCGGGAGCACAGATACGCAGTATTTT. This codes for CASSERGTSGSTDTQYF.

The CDR3 region has the DNA TGTGCCAGCAGCTTGGAAGGGCGGGGATCGAACACTGAAGCTTTCTTT. Protein product: CASSLEGRGSNTEAFF. The chain recombines TRBV11-3 with TRBJ1-1; D uncertain. The CDR3 is 16 amino acids. Trimming cost V 3 bases and J 1 base, with 15 bases left between them. From germline, CDR1 is SGHNT and CDR2 YENEEA.

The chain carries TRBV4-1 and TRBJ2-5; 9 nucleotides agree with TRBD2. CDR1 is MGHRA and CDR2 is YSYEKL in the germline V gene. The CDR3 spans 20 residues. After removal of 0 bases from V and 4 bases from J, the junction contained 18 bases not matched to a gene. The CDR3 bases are TGCGCCAGCAGCCAAGACATTAAACGCGGGAGGGCCAAGTTTGGAGAGACCCAGTACTTC. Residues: CASSQDIKRGRAKFGETQYF.

The CDR3 DNA sequence: TGCAGCGTTGAATCCTTCGAGGAGCGGCCTCAGCAGTACTTC. It specifies CSVESFEERPQQYF. V usage is TRBV29-1 and J usage is TRBJ2-7, with a possible D match to TRBD2 (5 bases). The CDR3 covers 14 residues. Trimming pared 2 bases from V and 8 bases from J, leaving 19 bases between. Germline values: CDR1 SQVTM, CDR2 ANQGSEA.

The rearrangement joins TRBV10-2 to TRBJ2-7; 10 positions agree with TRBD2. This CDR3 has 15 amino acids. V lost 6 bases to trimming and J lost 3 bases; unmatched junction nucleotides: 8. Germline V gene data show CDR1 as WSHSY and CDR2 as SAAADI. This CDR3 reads CASRAGTSAFYEQYF. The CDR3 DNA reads TGCGCCAGCAGGGCCGGGACTAGCGCATTCTACGAGCAGTACTTC.

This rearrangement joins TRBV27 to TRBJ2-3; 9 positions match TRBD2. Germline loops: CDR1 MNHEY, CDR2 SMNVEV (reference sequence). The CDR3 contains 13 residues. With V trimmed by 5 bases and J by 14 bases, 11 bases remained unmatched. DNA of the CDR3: TGTGCCAGCAGTGGGCGATTAGCGGGGGTTCGGTATTTT. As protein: CASSGRLAGVRYF.

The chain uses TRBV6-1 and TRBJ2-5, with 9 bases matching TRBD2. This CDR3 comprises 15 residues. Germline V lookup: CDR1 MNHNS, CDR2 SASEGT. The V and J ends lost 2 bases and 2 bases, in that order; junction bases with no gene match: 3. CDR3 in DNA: TGTGCCAGCAGTGAATTAGCGGGAGAACAAGAGACCCAGTACTTC. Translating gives CASSELAGEQETQYF.

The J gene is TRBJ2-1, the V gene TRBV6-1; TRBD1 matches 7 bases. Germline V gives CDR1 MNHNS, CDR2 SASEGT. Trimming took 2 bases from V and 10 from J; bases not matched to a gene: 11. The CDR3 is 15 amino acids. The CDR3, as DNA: TGTGCCAGCAGTGAAAGACAGGGATTAATGACAGAGCAGTTCTTC. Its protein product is CASSERQGLMTEQFF.

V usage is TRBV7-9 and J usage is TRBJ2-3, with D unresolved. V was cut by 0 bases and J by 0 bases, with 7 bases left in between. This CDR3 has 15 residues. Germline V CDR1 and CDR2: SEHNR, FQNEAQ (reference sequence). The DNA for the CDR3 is TGTGCCAGCAGCTTAGCGGGCAGTAGCACAGATACGCAGTATTTT. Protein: CASSLAGSSTDTQYF.

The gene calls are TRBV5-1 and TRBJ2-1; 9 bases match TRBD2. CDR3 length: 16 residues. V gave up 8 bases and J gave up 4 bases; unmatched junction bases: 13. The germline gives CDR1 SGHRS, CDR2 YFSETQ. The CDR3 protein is CASRSVWTSVYNEQFF. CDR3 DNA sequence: TGCGCCAGTCGCTCAGTATGGACTAGCGTTTACAATGAGCAGTTCTTC.

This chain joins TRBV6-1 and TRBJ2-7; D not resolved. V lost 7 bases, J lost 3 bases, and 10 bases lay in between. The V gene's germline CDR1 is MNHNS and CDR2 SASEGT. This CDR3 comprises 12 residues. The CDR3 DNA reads TGTGCCAGCATTTTGAATCTCTACGAGCAGTACTTC. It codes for CASILNLYEQYF.

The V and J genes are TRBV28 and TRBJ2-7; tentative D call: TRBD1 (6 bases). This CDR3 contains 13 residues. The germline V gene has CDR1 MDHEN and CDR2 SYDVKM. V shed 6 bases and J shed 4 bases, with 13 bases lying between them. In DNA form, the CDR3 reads TGTGCCAGCAGACAGGGACACTTTTACGAGCAGTACTTC. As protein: CASRQGHFYEQYF.

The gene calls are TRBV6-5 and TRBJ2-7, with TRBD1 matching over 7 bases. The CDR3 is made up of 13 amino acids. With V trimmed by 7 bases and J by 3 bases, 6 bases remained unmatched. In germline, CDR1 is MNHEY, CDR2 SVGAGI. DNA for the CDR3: TGTGCCAGCACCGAGGGACAGAACTACGAGCAGTACTTC. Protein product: CASTEGQNYEQYF.

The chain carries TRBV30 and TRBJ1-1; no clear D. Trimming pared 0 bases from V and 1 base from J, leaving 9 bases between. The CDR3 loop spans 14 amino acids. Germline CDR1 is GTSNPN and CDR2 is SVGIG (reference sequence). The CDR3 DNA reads TGTGCCTGGAGTGTATCCGGACCGAACACTGAAGCTTTCTTT. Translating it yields CAWSVSGPNTEAFF.

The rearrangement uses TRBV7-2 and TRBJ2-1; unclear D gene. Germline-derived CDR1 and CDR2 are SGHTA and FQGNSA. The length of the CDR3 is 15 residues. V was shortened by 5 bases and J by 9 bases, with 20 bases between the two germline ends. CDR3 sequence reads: CASSLFGRRATEQFF. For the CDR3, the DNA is TGTGCCAGCAGCCTATTCGGACGCCGGGCGACTGAGCAGTTCTTC.

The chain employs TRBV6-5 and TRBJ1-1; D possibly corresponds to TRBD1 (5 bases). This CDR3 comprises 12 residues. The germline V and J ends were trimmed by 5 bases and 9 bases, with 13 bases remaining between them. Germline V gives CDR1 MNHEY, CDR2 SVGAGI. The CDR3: CASSTRGAQAFF. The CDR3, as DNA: TGTGCCAGCAGTACTAGGGGCGCGCAAGCTTTCTTT.

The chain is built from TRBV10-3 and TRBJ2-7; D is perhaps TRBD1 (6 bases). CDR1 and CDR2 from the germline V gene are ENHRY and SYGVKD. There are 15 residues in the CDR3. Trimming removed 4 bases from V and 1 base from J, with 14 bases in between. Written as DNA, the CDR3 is TGTGCCATCAGTGGGGACATTGGGGGTTCCTACGAGCAGTACTTC. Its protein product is CAISGDIGGSYEQYF.

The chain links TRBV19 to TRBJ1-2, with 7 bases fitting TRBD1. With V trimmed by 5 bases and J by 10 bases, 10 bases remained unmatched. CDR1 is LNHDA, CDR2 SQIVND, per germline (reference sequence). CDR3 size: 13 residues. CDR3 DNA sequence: TGTGCCAGTAGTCCCGGAGGGCAGGGGGTCTACACCTTC. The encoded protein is CASSPGGQGVYTF.

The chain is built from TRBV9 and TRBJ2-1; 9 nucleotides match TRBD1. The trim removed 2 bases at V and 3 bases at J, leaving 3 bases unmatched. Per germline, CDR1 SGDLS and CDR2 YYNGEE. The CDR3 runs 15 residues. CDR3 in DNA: TGTGCCAGCAGCGTTAGGGGACAGGGCTACAATGAGCAGTTCTTC. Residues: CASSVRGQGYNEQFF.